Given below is one T cell receptor (beta chain) in context. As yet, its antigen is unknown. This may stem from a read error, because a much larger clone lies one nucleotide away. A modified ARM-PCR protocol with three rounds of nested PCR amplified TCRbeta. TCRdb called the multiplex PCR reads again in MiXCR, with one record for every CDR3 protein. The sample shows approximately 140,000 distinct CDR3 sequences, approximately 70% of them seen only once. This sample's RNA came from whole unsorted tissue. The entry originates in a study of tumor and adjacent non-tumor tissue in lung cancer. Study as a whole: Each sample yielded a few million productive TCRbeta reads on average.

The germline V gene encodes CDR1 DFQATT and CDR2 SNEGSKA (reference sequence). The CDR3 consists of 14 residues. With 7 bases clipped from V and 4 bases from J, the junction kept 10 bases outside the gene matches. Study results and caveats: Tumor repertoires had a smaller top 100 clone share than normal lung.

The origin of this receptor is a man aged 55 to 70 with small cell lung cancer. The chain carries TRBV20-1 and TRBJ2-3; TRBD2 matches 8 bases. The specimen was lung tumor tissue. The CDR3 sequence: CSGAREGSADTQYF. The CDR3 DNA reads TGCAGTGGGGCCCGGGAGGGGAGCGCAGATACGCAGTATTTT.